This paragraph covers one T cell receptor (beta chain) sequence. The antigen is unknown. From RNA transcripts, TCR beta CDR3 regions were amplified. The study used the HTBI primer set for a first-round RT-PCR of the TCR CDR3. Using its own MiXCR run on the multiplex PCR reads, TCRdb lists one record per CDR3 protein. The sample carries fewer than 450,000 distinct CDR3 sequences, about 15% recorded once. This entry is derived from a study of T cells in Graves' hyperthyroidism and ophthalmopathy. Germline CDR1 and CDR2: SGHTA and FQGNSA. CDR3 length equals 13 residues. Trimming removed 5 bases from V and 0 bases from J, with 7 bases in between. Study results and caveats: Most thyroid clonotypes that were expanded above 0.001 also turned up in blood.

The sequence was collected from a woman in her 30s with Graves' hyperthyroidism that later progressed to Graves' ophthalmopathy. The J gene is TRBJ2-5, the V gene TRBV7-2; D call uncertain. Sequenced material: blood. CDR3 bases: TGTGCCAGCAGCCCGACGTACCAAGAGACCCAGTACTTC. Translated, it gives CASSPTYQETQYF.